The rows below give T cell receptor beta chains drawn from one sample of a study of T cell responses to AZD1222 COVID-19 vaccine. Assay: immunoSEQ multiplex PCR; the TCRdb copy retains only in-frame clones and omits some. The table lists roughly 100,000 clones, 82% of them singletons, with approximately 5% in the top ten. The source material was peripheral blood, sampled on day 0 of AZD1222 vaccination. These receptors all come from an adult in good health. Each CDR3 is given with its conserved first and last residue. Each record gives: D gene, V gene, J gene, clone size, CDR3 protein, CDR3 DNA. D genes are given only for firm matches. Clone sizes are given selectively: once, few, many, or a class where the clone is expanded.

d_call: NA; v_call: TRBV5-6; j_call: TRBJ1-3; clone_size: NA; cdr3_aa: CASRTTPGNTIYF; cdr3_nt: TGTGCCAGCAGGACCACCCCTGGAAACACCATATATTTT
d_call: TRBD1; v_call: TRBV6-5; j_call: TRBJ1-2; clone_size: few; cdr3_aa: CASTPGQERYGYTF; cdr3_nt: TGTGCCAGCACCCCGGGACAGGAGAGATATGGCTACACCTTC
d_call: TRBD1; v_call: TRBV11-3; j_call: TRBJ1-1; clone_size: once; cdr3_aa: CASSWGTGVTFF; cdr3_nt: TGTGCCAGCAGCTGGGGGACAGGGGTTACTTTCTTT
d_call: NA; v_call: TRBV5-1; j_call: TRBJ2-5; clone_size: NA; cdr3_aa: CASSLSTATETQYF; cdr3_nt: TGCGCCAGCAGCTTATCGACAGCGACAGAGACCCAGTACTTC
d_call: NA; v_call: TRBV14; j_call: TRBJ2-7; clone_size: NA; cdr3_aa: CASSQGSPRIYEQYF; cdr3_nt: TGTGCCAGCAGCCAAGGCTCCCCAAGAATCTACGAGCAGTACTTC
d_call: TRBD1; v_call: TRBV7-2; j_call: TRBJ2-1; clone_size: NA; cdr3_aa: CASSWRQGDNEQFF; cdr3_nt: TGTGCCAGCAGCTGGAGACAGGGTGACAATGAGCAGTTCTTC
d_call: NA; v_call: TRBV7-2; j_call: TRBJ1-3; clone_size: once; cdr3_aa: CASSLEGMSGNTIYF; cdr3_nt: TGTGCCAGCAGCTTAGAGGGCATGAGTGGAAACACCATATATTTT
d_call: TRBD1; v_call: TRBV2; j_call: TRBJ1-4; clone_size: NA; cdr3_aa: CASQDRDEKLFF; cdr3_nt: TGTGCCAGCCAAGACAGGGATGAAAAACTGTTTTTT
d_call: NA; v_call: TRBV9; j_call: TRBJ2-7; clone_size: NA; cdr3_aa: CASSVGGTVYEQYF; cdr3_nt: TGTGCCAGCAGCGTAGGTGGGACGGTCTACGAGCAGTACTTC
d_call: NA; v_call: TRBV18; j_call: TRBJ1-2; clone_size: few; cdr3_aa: CASARGPSVGYGYTF; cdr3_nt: TGTGCCAGCGCCCGAGGGCCGTCGGTGGGCTATGGCTACACCTTC
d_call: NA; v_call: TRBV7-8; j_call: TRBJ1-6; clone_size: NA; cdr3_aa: CASSFANSPLHF; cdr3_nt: TGTGCCAGCAGCTTCGCCAATTCACCCCTCCACTTT
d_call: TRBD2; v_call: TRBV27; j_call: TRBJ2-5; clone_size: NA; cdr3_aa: CASSTLAGAEETQYF; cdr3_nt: TGTGCCAGCAGTACTCTAGCGGGGGCCGAGGAGACCCAGTACTTC
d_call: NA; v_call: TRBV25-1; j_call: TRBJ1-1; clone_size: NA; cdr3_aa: CASIGYTEAFF; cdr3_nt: TGTGCCAGCATAGGGTACACTGAAGCTTTCTTT
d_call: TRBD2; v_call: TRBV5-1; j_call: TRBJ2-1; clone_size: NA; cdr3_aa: CASSLSGVFSYNEQFF; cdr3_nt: TGCGCCAGCAGCTTAAGCGGGGTCTTTTCCTACAATGAGCAGTTCTTC
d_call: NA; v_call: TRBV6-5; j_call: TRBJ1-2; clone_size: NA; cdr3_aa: CASLSDYNYGYTF; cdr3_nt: TGTGCCAGCCTATCGGATTACAACTATGGCTACACCTTC
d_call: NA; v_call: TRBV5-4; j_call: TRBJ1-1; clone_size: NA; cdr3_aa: CASSLDRYEAFF; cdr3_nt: TGTGCCAGCAGCTTGGACAGATATGAAGCTTTCTTT
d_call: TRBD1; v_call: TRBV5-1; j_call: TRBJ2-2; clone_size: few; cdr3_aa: CASSWGQGGTGELFF; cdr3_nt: TGCGCCAGCAGCTGGGGACAGGGAGGAACCGGGGAGCTGTTTTTT
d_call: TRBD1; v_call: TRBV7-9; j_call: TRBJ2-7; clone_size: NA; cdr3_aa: CASSLGTGGAVGFEQYF; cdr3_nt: TGTGCCAGCAGCCTTGGGACAGGGGGCGCGGTGGGGTTCGAGCAGTACTTC
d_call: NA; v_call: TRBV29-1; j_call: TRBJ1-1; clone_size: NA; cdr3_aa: CSVDPGSEAFF; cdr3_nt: TGCAGCGTTGATCCCGGGTCTGAAGCTTTCTTT
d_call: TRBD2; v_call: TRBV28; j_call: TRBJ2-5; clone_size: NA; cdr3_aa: CASSSLAGGQETQYF; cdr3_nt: TGTGCCAGCAGTTCGCTAGCGGGGGGACAAGAGACCCAGTACTTC
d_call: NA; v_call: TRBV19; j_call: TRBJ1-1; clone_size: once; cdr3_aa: CASTSPQGDTEAFF; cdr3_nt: TGTGCCAGTACCTCCCCCCAGGGAGACACTGAAGCTTTCTTT
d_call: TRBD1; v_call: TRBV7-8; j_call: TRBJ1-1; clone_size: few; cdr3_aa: CASSLVIRGRRDFMGLNTEAFF; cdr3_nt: TGTGCCAGCAGCTTAGTGATCAGGGGGCGCCGTGATTTTATGGGGTTAAACACTGAAGCTTTCTTT
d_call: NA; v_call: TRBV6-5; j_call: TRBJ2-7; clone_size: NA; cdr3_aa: CASSYVPAEQYF; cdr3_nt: TGTGCCAGCAGTTACGTCCCGGCCGAGCAGTACTTC
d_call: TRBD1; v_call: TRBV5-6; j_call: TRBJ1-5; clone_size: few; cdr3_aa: CASSLEGAWHQPQHF; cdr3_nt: TGTGCCAGCAGCTTGGAGGGGGCATGGCATCAGCCCCAGCATTTT
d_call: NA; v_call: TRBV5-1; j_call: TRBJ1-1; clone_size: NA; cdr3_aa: CASSLGGLDTEAFF; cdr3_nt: TGCGCCAGCAGCTTGGGGGGGCTGGACACTGAAGCTTTCTTT
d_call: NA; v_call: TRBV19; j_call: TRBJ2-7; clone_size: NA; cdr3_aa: CASSKVGAVRSYEQYF; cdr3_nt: TGTGCCAGTAGCAAAGTGGGGGCCGTACGTTCCTACGAGCAGTACTTC
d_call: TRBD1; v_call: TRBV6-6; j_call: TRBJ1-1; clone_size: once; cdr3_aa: CASSSRQGNTEAFF; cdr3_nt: TGTGCCAGCAGTTCACGACAGGGGAACACTGAAGCTTTCTTT
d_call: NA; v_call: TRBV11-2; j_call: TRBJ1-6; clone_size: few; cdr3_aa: CASSLGVQVVSPLHF; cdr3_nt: TGTGCCAGCTCCTTGGGGGTGCAGGTGGTTTCACCCCTCCACTTT
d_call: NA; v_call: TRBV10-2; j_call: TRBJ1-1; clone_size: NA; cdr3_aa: CASSPGNTEAFF; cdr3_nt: TGCGCCAGCAGCCCGGGGAACACTGAAGCTTTCTTT
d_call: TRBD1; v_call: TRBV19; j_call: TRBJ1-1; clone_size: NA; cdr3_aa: CASSIVQGGTEAFF; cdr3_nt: TGTGCCAGTAGTATAGTACAGGGGGGAACTGAAGCTTTCTTT
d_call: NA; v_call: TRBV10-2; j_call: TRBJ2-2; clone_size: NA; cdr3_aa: CASKDPRGAGELFF; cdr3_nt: TGCGCCAGCAAGGACCCCAGGGGCGCGGGGGAGCTGTTTTTT
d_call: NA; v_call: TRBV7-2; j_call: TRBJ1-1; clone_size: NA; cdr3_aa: CASSLLVEGAFF; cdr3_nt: TGTGCCAGCAGCTTACTGGTGGAGGGAGCTTTCTTT
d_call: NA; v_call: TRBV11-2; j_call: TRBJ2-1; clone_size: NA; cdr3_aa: CASSLAEVVHEQFF; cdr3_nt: TGTGCCAGCAGCTTAGCCGAGGTTGTACATGAGCAGTTCTTC
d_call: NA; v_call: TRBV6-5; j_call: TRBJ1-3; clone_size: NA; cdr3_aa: CASGGDSSGNTIYF; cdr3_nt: TGTGCCAGCGGGGGGGATTCCTCTGGAAACACCATATATTTT
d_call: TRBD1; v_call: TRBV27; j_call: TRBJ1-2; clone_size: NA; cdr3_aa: CASSLTGGIGYTF; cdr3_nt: TGTGCCAGCAGTTTGACAGGGGGAATTGGCTACACCTTC
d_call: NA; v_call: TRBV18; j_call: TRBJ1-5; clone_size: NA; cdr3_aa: CASSERSNQPQHF; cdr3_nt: TGTGCCAGCTCAGAGCGTAGCAATCAGCCCCAGCATTTT
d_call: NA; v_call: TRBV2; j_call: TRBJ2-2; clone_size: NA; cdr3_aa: CASRVNGELFF; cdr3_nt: TGTGCCAGCAGGGTTAACGGGGAGCTGTTTTTT
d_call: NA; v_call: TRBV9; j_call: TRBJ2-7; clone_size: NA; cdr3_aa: CASSVGPTELGQQYF; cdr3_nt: TGTGCCAGCAGCGTAGGGCCTACGGAGCTCGGCCAGCAGTACTTC
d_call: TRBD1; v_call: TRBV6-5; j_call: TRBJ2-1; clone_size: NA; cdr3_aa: CASGRDRAYNEQFF; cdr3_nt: TGTGCCAGCGGACGGGACAGGGCTTACAATGAGCAGTTCTTC
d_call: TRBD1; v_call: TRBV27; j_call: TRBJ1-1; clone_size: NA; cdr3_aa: CASSLGTGGTEAFF; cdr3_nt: TGTGCCAGCAGTTTGGGGACAGGGGGAACTGAAGCTTTCTTT
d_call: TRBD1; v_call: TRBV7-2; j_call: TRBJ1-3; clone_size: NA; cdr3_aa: CASSLDRVNTIYF; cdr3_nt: TGTGCCAGCAGCTTGGACAGGGTTAACACCATATATTTT
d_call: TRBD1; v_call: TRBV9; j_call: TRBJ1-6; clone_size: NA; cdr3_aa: CASSVGQGTSPLHF; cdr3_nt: TGTGCCAGCAGCGTAGGACAGGGGACTTCACCCCTCCACTTT
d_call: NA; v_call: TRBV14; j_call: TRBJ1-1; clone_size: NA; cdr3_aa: CASSQQTGLGNTEAFF; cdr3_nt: TGTGCCAGCAGCCAACAGACAGGCCTAGGGAACACTGAAGCTTTCTTT
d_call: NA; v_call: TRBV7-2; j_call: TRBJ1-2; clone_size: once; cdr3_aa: CASSFGGRYGYTF; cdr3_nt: TGTGCCAGCAGCTTCGGGGGGAGGTATGGCTACACCTTC
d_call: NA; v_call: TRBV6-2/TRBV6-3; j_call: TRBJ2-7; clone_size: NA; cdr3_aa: CASRYLYEQYF; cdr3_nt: TGTGCCAGCAGGTACCTCTACGAGCAGTACTTC
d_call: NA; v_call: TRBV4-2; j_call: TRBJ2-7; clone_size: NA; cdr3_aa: CASSQEGDGSYEQYF; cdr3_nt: TGTGCCAGCAGCCAGGAGGGGGACGGATCCTACGAGCAGTACTTC
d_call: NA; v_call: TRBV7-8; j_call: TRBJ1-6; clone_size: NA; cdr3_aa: CASSREAGSGSPLHF; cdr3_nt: TGTGCCAGCAGCCGAGAGGCAGGGTCGGGATCACCCCTCCACTTT
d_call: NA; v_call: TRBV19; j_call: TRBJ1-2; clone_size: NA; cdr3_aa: CASSIGGGPGYGYTF; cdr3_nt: TGTGCCAGTAGTATCGGGGGAGGGCCGGGCTATGGCTACACCTTC